This T cell receptor (beta chain) was observed in a study of regulatory T cells in long-lasting Graves disease. Noted time point: persistent/refractory GD, antithyroid drugs over 5 years with positive TRAb. Making the TCR library involved RNA that had been extracted from PBMCs. This clonotype was seen only a few times. Building the TCR beta libraries relied on iRepertoire HTBI primers, and CDR3 regions underwent Arm-PCR. A single record per CDR3 protein comes from TCRdb applying MiXCR to the multiplex PCR reads. This sample has 300,000 to 350,000 distinct CDR3 sequences, with around 20% found just once. There are 15 residues in the CDR3. Germline V CDR1 and CDR2: SGHRS, YFSETQ. Trimming removed 0 bases at V and 0 bases at J, with 9 bases between.

This specimen consisted of peripheral blood mononuclear cells (PBMCs), obtained when the disease was refractory, from a patient treated with antithyroid drugs. This sequence joins TRBV5-1 and TRBJ1-2, with a tentative D call TRBD1 (5 bases). The sequence was obtained from a female donor with Graves disease. The CDR3 is CASSLEGITNYGYTF. The CDR3 nucleotides are TGCGCCAGCAGCTTGGAGGGGATAACTAACTATGGCTACACCTTC.